The entry below describes one T cell receptor beta chain. The antigen is undetermined. Assay: immunoSEQ multiplex PCR; the TCRdb copy retains only in-frame clones and omits some. The data hold tens of thousands of clones, with 84% observed a single time. This specimen belongs to a study of OX40 agonist ivuxolimab in advanced cancers. Study overall: Three patients, one with hepatocellular carcinoma and two with cutaneous melanoma, achieved partial responses. Study findings and constraints: CD4+ and CD8+ blood T cells expanded clonally by week 6 at 0.1 to 3.0 mg/kg.

Germline loops: CDR1 KGHSH, CDR2 LQKENI. The CDR3 spans 16 residues. V was shortened by 3 bases and J by 7 bases, with 16 bases between the two germline ends. The TCR sequence derives from an adult with an advanced solid tumor such as melanoma, head and neck, liver or kidney cancer. This material consisted of CD4+ or CD8+ T cells sorted from blood, taken in a trial of the OX40 agonist ivuxolimab. The chain recombines TRBV18 with TRBJ1-6; D is uncertain. The CDR3 region is CASSPRPGEPNSPLHF. Written as DNA, the CDR3 is TGTGCCAGCTCACCGAGGCCCGGGGAGCCCAATTCACCCCTCCACTTT.